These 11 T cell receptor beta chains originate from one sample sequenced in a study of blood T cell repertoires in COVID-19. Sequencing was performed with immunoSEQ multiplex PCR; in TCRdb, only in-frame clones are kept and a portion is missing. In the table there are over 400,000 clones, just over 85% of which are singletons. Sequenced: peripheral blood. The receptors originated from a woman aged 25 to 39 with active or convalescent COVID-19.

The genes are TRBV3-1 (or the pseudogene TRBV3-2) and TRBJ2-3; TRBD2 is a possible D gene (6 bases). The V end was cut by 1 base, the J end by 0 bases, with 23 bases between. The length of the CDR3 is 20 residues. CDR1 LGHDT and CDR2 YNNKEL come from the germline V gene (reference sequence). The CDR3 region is CASSQGTTAGTTPSTDTQYF. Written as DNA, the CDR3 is TGTGCCAGCAGCCAAGGAACGACAGCGGGTACCACACCTAGCACAGATACGCAGTATTTT.

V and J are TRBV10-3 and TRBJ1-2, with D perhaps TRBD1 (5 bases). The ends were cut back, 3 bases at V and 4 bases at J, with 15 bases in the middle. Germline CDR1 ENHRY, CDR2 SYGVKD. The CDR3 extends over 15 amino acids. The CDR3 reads CAISDPPSGGYGYTF. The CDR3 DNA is TGTGCCATCAGTGACCCACCGTCGGGGGGCTATGGCTACACCTTC.

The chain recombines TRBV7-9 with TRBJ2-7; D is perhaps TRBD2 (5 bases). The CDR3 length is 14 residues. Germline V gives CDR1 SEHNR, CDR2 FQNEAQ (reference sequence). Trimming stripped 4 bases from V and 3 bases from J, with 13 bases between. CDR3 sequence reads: CASSSPGSYYEQYF. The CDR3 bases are TGTGCCAGCAGCTCTCCGGGATCCTACTACGAGCAGTACTTC. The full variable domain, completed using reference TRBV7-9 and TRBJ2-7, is DTGVSQNPRHKITKRGQNVTFRCDPISEHNRLYWYRQTLGQGPEFLTYFQNEAQLEKSRLLSDRFSAERPKGSFSTLEIQRTEQGDSAMYLCASSSPGSYYEQYFGPGTRLTVT.

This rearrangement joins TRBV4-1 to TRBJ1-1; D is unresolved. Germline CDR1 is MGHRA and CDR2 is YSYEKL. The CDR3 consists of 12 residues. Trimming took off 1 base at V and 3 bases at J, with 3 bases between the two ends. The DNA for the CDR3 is TGCGCCAGCAGCCAAGCTTACACTGAAGCTTTCTTT. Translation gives CASSQAYTEAFF.

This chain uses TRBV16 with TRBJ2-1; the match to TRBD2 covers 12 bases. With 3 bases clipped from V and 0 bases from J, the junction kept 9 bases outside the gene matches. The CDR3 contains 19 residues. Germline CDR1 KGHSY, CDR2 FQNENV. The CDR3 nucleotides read TGTGCCAGCAGCCACTCCGGACTAGCGGGGTTGAGCTCCTACAATGAGCAGTTCTTC. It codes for CASSHSGLAGLSSYNEQFF.

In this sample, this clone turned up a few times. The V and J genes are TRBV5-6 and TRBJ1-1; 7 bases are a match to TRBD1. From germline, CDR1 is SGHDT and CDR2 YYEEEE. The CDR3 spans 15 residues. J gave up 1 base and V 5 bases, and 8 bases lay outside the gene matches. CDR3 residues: CASRQGRGANTEAFF. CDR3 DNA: TGTGCCAGCAGACAGGGGCGGGGTGCGAACACTGAAGCTTTCTTT.

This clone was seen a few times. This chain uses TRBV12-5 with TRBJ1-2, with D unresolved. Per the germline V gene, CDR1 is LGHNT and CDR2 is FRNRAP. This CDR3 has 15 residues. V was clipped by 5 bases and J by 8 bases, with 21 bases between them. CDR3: CASGLWLERVNGYTF. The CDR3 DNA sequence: TGTGCTAGTGGTCTCTGGCTTGAGAGGGTTAACGGCTACACCTTC.

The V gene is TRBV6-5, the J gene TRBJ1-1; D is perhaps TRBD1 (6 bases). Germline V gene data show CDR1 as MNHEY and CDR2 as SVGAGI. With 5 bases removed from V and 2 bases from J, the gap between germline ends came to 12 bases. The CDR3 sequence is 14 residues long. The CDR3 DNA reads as TGTGCCAGCAGTCCAGGACAGAGCAACACTGAAGCTTTCTTT. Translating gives CASSPGQSNTEAFF.

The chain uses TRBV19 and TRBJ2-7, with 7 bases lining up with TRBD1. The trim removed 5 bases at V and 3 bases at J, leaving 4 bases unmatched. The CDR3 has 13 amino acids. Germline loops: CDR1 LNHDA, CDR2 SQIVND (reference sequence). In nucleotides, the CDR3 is TGTGCCAGTAGTGATCGACAGGGCTACGAGCAGTACTTC. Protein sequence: CASSDRQGYEQYF.

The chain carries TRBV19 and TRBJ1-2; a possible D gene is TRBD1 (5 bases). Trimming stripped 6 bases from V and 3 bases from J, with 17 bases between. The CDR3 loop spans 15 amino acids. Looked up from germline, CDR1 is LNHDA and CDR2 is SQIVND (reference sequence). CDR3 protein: CASRTNMDNYYGYTF. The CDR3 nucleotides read TGTGCCAGTAGGACCAATATGGACAATTACTATGGCTACACCTTC.

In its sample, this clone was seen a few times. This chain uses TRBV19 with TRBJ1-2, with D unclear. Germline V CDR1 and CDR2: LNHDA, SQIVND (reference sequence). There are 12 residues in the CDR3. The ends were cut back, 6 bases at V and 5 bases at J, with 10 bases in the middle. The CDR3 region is CASRGSGYGYTF. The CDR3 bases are TGTGCCAGTAGGGGAAGCGGATATGGCTACACCTTC.